The 30 T cell receptor beta chains given below trace back to one sample, sequenced in a study of beta chain features in type 1 diabetes. General study points: Moderate but significant shortening of TCRB CDR3s was recorded in all four CD4+ subsets from Type 1 diabetes patients.

These receptors' antigens are unknown. The isolated RNA, all of it, was reverse transcribed, so expressed TCRB transcripts were what got sequenced. The data were produced by immunoSEQ multiplex PCR, yet TCRdb's version contains in-frame clones alone and is incomplete. The table lists around 130,000 clones, around 17% of them singletons. The sample was central memory CD4+ T cells from blood. These receptor sequences come from a man aged 25 to 45 with type 1 diabetes.

V and J are TRBV5-6 and TRBJ2-1; D is undetermined. V lost 4 bases to trimming and J lost 2 bases, with 22 bases between them. CDR3 length equals 18 residues. Germline CDR1 SGHDT, CDR2 YYEEEE. For the CDR3, the DNA is TGTGCCAGCAGCCTACTCGGGCCTGCCCTCGCGGCCTACAATGAGCAGTTCTTC. This codes for CASSLLGPALAAYNEQFF.

The gene calls are TRBV9 and TRBJ2-5; D is unclear. The V gene lost 0 bases and the J gene lost 1 base, with 4 bases spanning the gap. The CDR3 runs to 13 residues. Germline CDR1 is SGDLS and CDR2 is YYNGEE. CDR3 residues: CASSVGLQETQYF. In DNA, the CDR3 is TGTGCCAGCAGCGTAGGACTCCAAGAGACCCAGTACTTC.

This clone was detected a few times. The chain is built from TRBV29-1 and TRBJ2-7; no reliable D call. The CDR3 loop spans 13 amino acids. V was shortened by 4 bases and J by 0 bases, with 10 bases between the two germline ends. In germline, CDR1 is SQVTM, CDR2 ANQGSEA. CDR3 DNA: TGCAGCGTTGCTGGGGAAACCTCCTACGAGCAGTACTTC. Translated: CSVAGETSYEQYF.

V and J are TRBV27 and TRBJ2-1; 7 positions match TRBD2. CDR1 MNHEY and CDR2 SMNVEV come from the germline V gene (reference sequence). This CDR3 region has 15 residues. Unmatched junction bases numbered 12, after V lost 5 bases and J lost 8 bases. In DNA, the CDR3 is TGTGCCAGCAGTCCCCGGGACTACCTCTTCGATGAGCAGTTCTTC. Translated, it gives CASSPRDYLFDEQFF.

Only a few counts were recorded for this clone. The chain has TRBV5-1 and TRBJ2-4; D remains ambiguous. Trimming took 0 bases from V and 5 from J, leaving 12 bases between them. The germline gives CDR1 SGHRS, CDR2 YFSETQ. CDR3 length: 15 amino acids. The CDR3 reads CASSLDGQTQNIQYF. Written as DNA, the CDR3 is TGCGCCAGCAGCTTGGATGGGCAGACTCAAAACATTCAGTACTTC. Full variable domain (remainder filled in from reference TRBV5-1 and TRBJ2-4): KAGVTQTPRYLIKTRGQQVTLSCSPISGHRSVSWYQQTPGQGLQFLFEYFSETQRNKGNFPGRFSGRQFSNSRSEMNVSTLELGDSALYLCASSLDGQTQNIQYFGAGTRLSVL.

The J gene is TRBJ1-2, the V gene TRBV29-1; tentatively, D is TRBD1 (6 bases). The germline gives CDR1 SQVTM, CDR2 ANQGSEA. The germline V and J ends were trimmed by 3 bases and 2 bases, with 13 bases remaining between them. This CDR3 is built from 14 residues. The CDR3 nucleotides read TGCAGCGTTGAGGTGATCGGACAGAACTATGGCTACACCTTC. It is translated as CSVEVIGQNYGYTF.

This clone was picked up many times. The rearrangement links TRBV27 to TRBJ2-1; D gene unclear. Trimming took 5 bases from V and 3 from J, leaving 2 bases between them. CDR3 size: 11 residues. Germline V gene data show CDR1 as MNHEY and CDR2 as SMNVEV (reference sequence). In nucleotides, the CDR3 is TGTGCCAGCAGTGACTACAATGAGCAGTTCTTC. This gives the protein CASSDYNEQFF.

In this sample, this clone turned up a few times. J is TRBJ2-3 and V is TRBV28; possibly TRBD2 for D (6 bases). Trimming stripped 8 bases from V and 3 bases from J, with 18 bases between. Germline V lookup: CDR1 MDHEN, CDR2 SYDVKM. The CDR3 is made up of 15 amino acids. CDR3 protein: CASPSSRGPTDTQYF. The DNA for the CDR3 is TGTGCCAGCCCCTCCTCGCGGGGTCCGACAGATACGCAGTATTTT.

The count of this clone is one. The chain links TRBV9 to TRBJ2-5; D might be TRBD2 (6 bases). The CDR3 covers 15 residues. Germline loops: CDR1 SGDLS, CDR2 YYNGEE. Trimming stripped 0 bases from V and 7 bases from J, with 16 bases between. The CDR3 coding sequence is TGTGCCAGCAGCGTAGATCCGCGGCTGGGGGGGACCCAGTACTTC. Translated: CASSVDPRLGGTQYF.

This clone was observed a handful of times. The chain combines TRBV4-3 with TRBJ1-4, with D unclear. This CDR3 is built from 16 residues. With 2 bases removed from V and 4 bases from J, the gap between germline ends came to 14 bases. CDR1 is LGHNA and CDR2 is YSLEER in the germline V gene. CDR3 nucleotide sequence: TGCGCCAGCAGCCAAAAAACAAGTGATGTTAATGAAAAACTGTTTTTT. Residues: CASSQKTSDVNEKLFF.

The chain joins TRBV15 to TRBJ2-5; possibly TRBD1 for D (6 bases). This CDR3 spans 14 amino acids. Trimming pared 3 bases from V and 5 bases from J, leaving 13 bases between. The germline V gene has CDR1 LNHNV and CDR2 YYDKDF (reference sequence). CDR3 nucleotide sequence: TGTGCCACCAGCAGGGATCCCCAGGGGGAGACCCAGTACTTC. Translating it yields CATSRDPQGETQYF.

This clone has only a few counts. The V gene is TRBV7-9, the J gene TRBJ2-3; 13 bases agree with TRBD2. CDR1 SEHNR and CDR2 FQNEAQ come from the germline V gene (reference sequence). This CDR3 has 16 amino acids. Trimming removed 5 bases from V and 2 bases from J; junction bases left unmatched: 4. The CDR3 nucleotides read TGTGCCAGCAGCAGGGGACTAGCGGGGAACACAGATACGCAGTATTTT. Protein: CASSRGLAGNTDTQYF. Variable domain in full (rest from reference TRBV7-9 and TRBJ2-3): DTGVSQNPRHKITKRGQNVTFRCDPISEHNRLYWYRQTLGQGPEFLTYFQNEAQLEKSRLLSDRFSAERPKGSFSTLEIQRTEQGDSAMYLCASSRGLAGNTDTQYFGPGTRLTVL.

The chain joins TRBV6-5 to TRBJ1-6, with 7 bases that match TRBD1. V lost 8 bases to trimming and J lost 7 bases; unmatched junction nucleotides: 2. CDR1 is MNHEY, CDR2 SVGAGI, per germline. This CDR3 has 12 amino acids. DNA of the CDR3: TGTGCCAGCCGGGACAGCAATTCACCCCTCCACTTT. It specifies CASRDSNSPLHF.

This clone has at least ten counts. The CDR3 is CASGTGAYEQYF. CDR3 bases: TGTGCCAGCGGGACAGGAGCCTACGAGCAGTACTTC. V and J are TRBV28 and TRBJ2-7; 8 bases match TRBD1. CDR1 MDHEN and CDR2 SYDVKM come from the germline V gene. V trimming: 8 bases; J trimming: 2 bases; junction bases outside the gene matches: 2. The CDR3 sequence is 12 residues long.

Only a few counts were recorded for this clone. This sequence joins TRBV29-1 and TRBJ2-7, with 9 bases that match TRBD1. V lost 7 bases, J lost 6 bases, and 13 bases stayed unmatched. The length of the CDR3 is 14 residues. Germline values: CDR1 SQVTM, CDR2 ANQGSEA. CDR3: CSALRGQGTSEQYF. The CDR3 DNA is TGCAGCGCACTGCGAGGACAGGGGACCTCCGAGCAGTACTTC.

The rearrangement uses TRBV15 and TRBJ2-5; D not certain. This CDR3 has 14 amino acids. From germline, CDR1 is LNHNV and CDR2 YYDKDF (reference sequence). V was pared by 1 base and J by 0 bases, with 6 bases between. CDR3 sequence reads: CATSRGPYQETQYF. CDR3 nucleotides: TGTGCCACCAGCAGAGGACCGTACCAAGAGACCCAGTACTTC.

As regards this clone: One junction end does not reproduce the germline sequence, and a read error may be involved. The chain carries TRBV7-7 and TRBJ2-3, with TRBD1 matching 8 bases. From germline, CDR1 is SSHAT and CDR2 FNYEAQ (reference sequence). This CDR3 spans 15 amino acids. This CDR3 reads CASSSQGASTDTQYF. The CDR3, as DNA: TGTGCTAGCAGCAGTCAGGGGGCAAGCACAGATACGCAGTATTTT.

There are a few counts of this clone. J is TRBJ2-7 and V is TRBV7-9; 9 nucleotides match TRBD2. V shed 1 base and J 5 bases; nucleotides not matched to a gene: 6. The CDR3 contains 15 residues. Germline V CDR1 and CDR2: SEHNR, FQNEAQ (reference sequence). CDR3 residues: CASSLESGGLHEQYF. The CDR3 bases are TGTGCCAGCAGCTTAGAGAGCGGGGGGCTCCACGAGCAGTACTTC.

Only a few counts were recorded for this clone. In DNA form, the CDR3 reads TGCAGCGTTGGACAGGGAACGACAGATACGCAGTATTTT. It encodes CSVGQGTTDTQYF. This rearrangement joins TRBV29-1 to TRBJ2-3; TRBD1 matches at 7 bases. Germline-derived CDR1 and CDR2 are SQVTM and ANQGSEA. The ends lost 4 bases at V and 3 bases at J; junction bases unmatched: 4. This CDR3 has 13 amino acids.

This clone has a handful of counts. V and J are TRBV29-1 and TRBJ2-5; 11 positions match TRBD2. The CDR3 is made up of 15 amino acids. Germline V CDR1 and CDR2: SQVTM, ANQGSEA. V lost 6 bases to trimming and J lost 3 bases; unmatched junction nucleotides: 9. CDR3: CSVLRLAGRKETQYF. The CDR3 coding sequence is TGCAGCGTCTTGAGACTAGCGGGGAGGAAAGAGACCCAGTACTTC.

This rearrangement joins TRBV5-1 to TRBJ2-7; TRBD1 is a possible D gene (5 bases). Trimming cost V 4 bases and J 1 base, with 12 bases left between them. Germline CDR1 reads SGHRS; CDR2 reads YFSETQ. This CDR3 has 14 amino acids. The CDR3 bases are TGCGCCAGCAGCAACCCCAGGGTTTCCTACGAGCAGTACTTC. This codes for CASSNPRVSYEQYF.

Comment on this clone: The same CDR3 is also encoded by other DNA sequences in this sample. The CDR3 sequence is CASSAPGLAGETQYF. The DNA of the CDR3 is TGTGCCAGCAGCGCACCCGGACTAGCCGGAGAGACCCAGTACTTC. The chain recombines TRBV9 with TRBJ2-5; the match to TRBD2 covers 8 bases. V shed 3 bases and J 4 bases; nucleotides not matched to a gene: 8. The CDR3 runs 15 residues. CDR1 and CDR2 from the germline V gene are SGDLS and YYNGEE.

This clone came up a few times. The genes are TRBV30 and TRBJ1-3; D is unclear. The germline CDR1 and CDR2 sequences are GTSNPN and SVGIG (reference sequence). Trimming took 1 base from V and 0 from J, leaving 10 bases between them. The CDR3 is 15 residues long. In DNA form, the CDR3 reads TGTGCCTGGAGTGGAGGGAGTAGCTCTGGAAACACCATATATTTT. It codes for CAWSGGSSSGNTIYF.

This clone was counted a few times. This chain joins TRBV2 and TRBJ2-7; 12 bases fit TRBD1. The CDR3 loop spans 16 amino acids. CDR1 and CDR2 (germline): SNHLY, FYNNEI. J lost 2 bases, V lost 4 bases, and 6 bases had no gene match. CDR3 residues: CASSVRGQGATYEQYF. For the CDR3, the DNA is TGTGCCAGCAGTGTAAGGGGACAGGGGGCTACCTACGAGCAGTACTTC.

In this sample, this clone turned up a few times. The chain couples TRBV9 to TRBJ1-2; 8 bases are shared with TRBD1. Trimming removed 3 bases from V and 8 bases from J; junction bases left unmatched: 9. This CDR3 comprises 14 residues. The germline CDR1 and CDR2 sequences are SGDLS and YYNGEE. CDR3 DNA sequence: TGTGCCAGCAGCGCTAGAGACAGGGGAGCCGGCTACACCTTC. This sequence encodes CASSARDRGAGYTF.

The DNA of the CDR3 is TGTGCCAGCAGGGCGGGACAGCAGGTTTATTCACCCCTCCACTTT. Translation gives CASRAGQQVYSPLHF. The V call is TRBV2, the J call TRBJ1-6, with 7 positions matching TRBD1. This CDR3 has 15 amino acids. The ends lost 6 bases at V and 8 bases at J; junction bases unmatched: 10. The germline V gene encodes CDR1 SNHLY and CDR2 FYNNEI. Full variable domain (remainder filled in from reference TRBV2 and TRBJ1-6): EPEVTQTPSHQVTQMGQEVILRCVPISNHLYFYWYRQILGQKVEFLVSFYNNEISEKSEIFDDQFSVERPDGSNFTLKIRSTKLEDSAMYFCASRAGQQVYSPLHFGNGTRLTVT.

V and J are TRBV18 and TRBJ1-6, with D possibly TRBD1 on 6 matching bases. The CDR3 runs 17 residues. The germline V gene has CDR1 KGHSH and CDR2 LQKENI. The V end lost 3 bases, the J end lost 5 bases, and 17 bases lay between the germline ends. CDR3 nucleotide sequence: TGTGCCAGCTCACCGGAATTACATGGGGGCCATAATTCACCCCTCCACTTT. Translated, it gives CASSPELHGGHNSPLHF.

V is TRBV6-6 and J is TRBJ1-5; D possibly corresponds to TRBD1 (6 bases). Germline V CDR1 and CDR2: MNHNY, SVGAGI (reference sequence). CDR3 size: 16 residues. V lost 4 bases to trimming and J lost 4 bases, with 17 bases between them. CDR3 DNA sequence: TGTGCCAGCAGTTTATACAGAGGGGGGAGGAATCAGCCCCAGCATTTT. Translated, it gives CASSLYRGGRNQPQHF.

This clone was found a few times. This rearrangement joins TRBV7-9 to TRBJ1-5; weak D call: TRBD1 (5 bases). Germline V gene sequence: CDR1 SEHNR, CDR2 FQNEAQ (reference sequence). Trimming took off 4 bases at V and 7 bases at J, with 11 bases between the two ends. The CDR3 has 13 amino acids. The CDR3 protein is CASSSGEGQPQHF. The DNA of the CDR3 is TGTGCCAGCAGCTCCGGGGAGGGGCAGCCCCAGCATTTT.

This chain connects TRBV29-1 to TRBJ2-7, with D tentatively TRBD1 (5 bases). This CDR3 is built from 13 residues. V lost 1 base and J lost 6, with 13 bases in between. CDR1 SQVTM and CDR2 ANQGSEA come from the germline V gene. DNA of the CDR3: TGCAGCGTTGAAGCAACAGGTAGGGGCGAGCAGTACTTC. Its translation: CSVEATGRGEQYF.